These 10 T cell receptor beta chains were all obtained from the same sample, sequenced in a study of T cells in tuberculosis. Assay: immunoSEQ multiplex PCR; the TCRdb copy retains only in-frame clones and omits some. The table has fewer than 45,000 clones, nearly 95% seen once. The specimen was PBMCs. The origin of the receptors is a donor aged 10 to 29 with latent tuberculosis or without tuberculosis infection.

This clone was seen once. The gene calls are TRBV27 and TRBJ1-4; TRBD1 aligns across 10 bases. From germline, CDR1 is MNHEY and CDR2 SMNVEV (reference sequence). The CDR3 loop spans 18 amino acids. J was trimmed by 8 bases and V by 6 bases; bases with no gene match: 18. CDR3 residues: CASSYLPGQGKTGEKLFF. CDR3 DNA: TGTGCCAGCAGCTACCTACCGGGACAGGGGAAAACGGGCGAAAAACTGTTTTTT. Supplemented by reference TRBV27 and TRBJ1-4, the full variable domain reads EAQVTQNPRYLITVTGKKLTVTCSQNMNHEYMSWYRQDPGLGLRQIYYSMNVEVTDKGDVPEGYKVSRKEKRNFPLILESPSPNQTSLYFCASSYLPGQGKTGEKLFFGSGTQLSVL.

The CDR3 loop reads CASSLVLRGGPTDTQYF. The CDR3 DNA reads TGTGCCAGCAGCTTAGTGTTGCGGGGAGGCCCCACAGATACGCAGTATTTT. This rearrangement joins TRBV7-8 to TRBJ2-3; perhaps TRBD2 as D (6 bases). V dropped 1 base and J dropped 2 bases, with 16 bases sitting between them. The CDR3 is made up of 17 amino acids. Germline-derived CDR1 and CDR2 are SGHVS and FQNEAQ.

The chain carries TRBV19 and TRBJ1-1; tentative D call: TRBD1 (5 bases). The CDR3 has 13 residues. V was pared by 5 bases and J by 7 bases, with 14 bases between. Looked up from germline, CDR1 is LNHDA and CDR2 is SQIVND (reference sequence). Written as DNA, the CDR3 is TGTGCCAGTAGTGGCAGGGAGGGTAGTGAAGCTTTCTTT. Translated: CASSGREGSEAFF. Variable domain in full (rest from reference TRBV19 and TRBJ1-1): DGGITQSPKYLFRKEGQNVTLSCEQNLNHDAMYWYRQDPGQGLRLIYYSQIVNDFQKGDIAEGYSVSREKKESFPLTVTSAQKNPTAFYLCASSGREGSEAFFGQGTRLTVV.

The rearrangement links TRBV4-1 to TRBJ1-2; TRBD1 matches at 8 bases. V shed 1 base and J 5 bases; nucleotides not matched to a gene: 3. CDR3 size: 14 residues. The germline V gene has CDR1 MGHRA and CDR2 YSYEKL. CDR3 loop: CASSQGTGSYGYTF. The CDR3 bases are TGCGCCAGCAGCCAAGGGACAGGGTCTTATGGCTACACCTTC.

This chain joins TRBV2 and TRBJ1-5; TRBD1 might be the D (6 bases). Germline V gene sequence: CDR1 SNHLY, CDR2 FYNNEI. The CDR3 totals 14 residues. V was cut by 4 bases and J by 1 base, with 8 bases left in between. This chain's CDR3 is CASSVRGSNQPQHF. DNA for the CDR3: TGTGCCAGCAGTGTAAGGGGGAGCAATCAGCCCCAGCATTTT.

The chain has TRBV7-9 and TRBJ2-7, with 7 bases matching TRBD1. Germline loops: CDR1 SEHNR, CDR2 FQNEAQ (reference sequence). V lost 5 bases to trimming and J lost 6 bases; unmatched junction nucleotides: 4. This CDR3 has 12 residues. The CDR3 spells CASSTPGGEQYF. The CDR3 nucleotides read TGTGCCAGCAGCACACCAGGGGGCGAGCAGTACTTC.

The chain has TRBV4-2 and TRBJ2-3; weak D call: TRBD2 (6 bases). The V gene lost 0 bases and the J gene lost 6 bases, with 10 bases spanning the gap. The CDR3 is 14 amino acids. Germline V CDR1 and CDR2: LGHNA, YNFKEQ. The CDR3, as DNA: TGTGCCAGCAGCCAAGATTCGGAGGGTGATACGCAGTATTTT. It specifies CASSQDSEGDTQYF.

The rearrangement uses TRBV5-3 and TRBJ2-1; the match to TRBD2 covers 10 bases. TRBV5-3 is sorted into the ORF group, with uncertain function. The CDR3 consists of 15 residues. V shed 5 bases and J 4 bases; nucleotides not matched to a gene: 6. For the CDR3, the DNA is TGTGCCAGAAGGGCCGGGACTAGCGCTTACAATGAGCAGTTCTTC. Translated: CARRAGTSAYNEQFF.

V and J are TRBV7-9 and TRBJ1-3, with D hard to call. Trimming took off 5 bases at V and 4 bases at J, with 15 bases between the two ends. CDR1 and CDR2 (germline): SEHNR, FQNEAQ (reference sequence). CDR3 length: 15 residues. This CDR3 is CASSPARRVGNTIYF. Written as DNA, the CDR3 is TGTGCCAGCAGCCCCGCGAGGAGGGTCGGAAACACCATATATTTT.

CDR3 nucleotide sequence: TGTGCCAGCAGCCCGTTACCCCGACAGGGGCCCAATGAAAAACTGTTTTTT. This codes for CASSPLPRQGPNEKLFF. The chain employs TRBV11-3 and TRBJ1-4; 8 bases fit TRBD1. V lost 5 bases, J lost 5 bases, and 13 bases stayed unmatched. Germline CDR1 reads SGHNT; CDR2 reads YENEEA. The CDR3 loop spans 17 amino acids.